This T cell receptor (beta chain) was identified during a study of Graves' ophthalmopathy and Graves' hyperthyroidism (dated by TCRdb to the late 2010s). About the full investigation: Peripheral blood samples were taken at the time of initial diagnosis, before any treatment was given. The study used TCR beta repertoire signatures to distinguish Graves' ophthalmopathy from Graves' hyperthyroidism and to predict progression to ophthalmopathy. In total, approximately 130 blood samples were TCR-sequenced: fewer than 50 ophthalmopathy, over 70 hyperthyroidism and roughly 17 hyperthyroidism-to-ophthalmopathy patients. To explore V-J signatures that separate ophthalmopathy from hyperthyroidism, a discovery set of about 98 patients was enrolled, consisting of approximately 44 with ophthalmopathy and around 57 with stable hyperthyroidism. An independent validation cohort comprised around 19 hyperthyroidism patients and roughly 15 patients who later progressed from hyperthyroidism to ophthalmopathy. In more than five hyperthyroidism patients, T-cell repertoires of thyroid tissue and blood were compared. Following sample collection, hyperthyroidism patients were given methimazole at a starting dose of 30 mg daily, and ophthalmopathy patients were given high-dose intravenous methylprednisolone. The approximately 100 discovery patients were divided at random into training and test sets in a 7:3 ratio.

Details on this clonotype: This clone's antigen is unknown. No clone much larger than this one lies a single base away; base qualities are absent.

Stable hyperthyroidism was defined as no progression to ophthalmopathy within 18 months of follow-up. Hyperthyroidism patients were newly diagnosed, were aged 18 to 65 years, and had a disease duration under 2 months. Patients were excluded if they had other autoimmune diseases, uncontrolled infections, pregnancy or lactation. Clinical symptoms, serum thyroxine, TRAb, thyroid ultrasound and orbital computed tomography formed the basis of the diagnosis. Ficoll-Paque density gradient centrifugation was used to isolate PBMCs from about 9.4 ml of fresh peripheral blood. Total RNA was extracted with Trizol reagent and quality-checked on an Agilent 2100 Bioanalyzer. On the study overall, not on this receptor specifically: No statistical method was used to set the sample size in advance, and the investigators knew which group each participant was assigned to. In validation, the model predicted ophthalmopathy progression with 70.59% sensitivity and 72.22% specificity; more than ten predicted patients were CT-confirmed with GO in a median of 6.5 months. Among expanded thyroid clonotypes with frequency above 0.001, most also showed up in blood, which suggests that blood repertoires may reflect the thyroid immune response. In cross-validation, the 13-signature model distinguished ophthalmopathy from stable hyperthyroidism with approximately 85% sensitivity and roughly 81% specificity, and in the test set the corresponding values were approximately 79% and 70%.

For repertoire sequencing, TCR beta CDR3 regions were amplified from RNA transcripts. The first round of RT-PCR was done with HTBI primers and the Qiagen OneStep RT-PCR kit, and was followed by a second round of multiplex PCR, then size selection and purification. Libraries were sequenced on an Illumina HiSeq2000 using paired-end 100 bp reads. In the original analysis: SOAPnuke was used to process the reads, throwing out any read that had adapters, had uncalled bases, had a mean Phred below 15, or lacked an exact constant-primer or identifier match. High-quality paired reads were merged with COPE v1.2.5. Each unique nucleotide sequence was treated as a clonotype, and MiTCR v1.1 was used to align the clonotypes to the IMGT TRB V, D and J references. Only V-J combinations with frequency above 0.0001 were analysed, covering 99% to 99.2% of repertoires. For each V-J combination, a TCR clonal expansion and chaos score was defined as F50 clonal expansion divided by the chaos observed in the TCRdist matrix. Features were reduced by Welch's t-statistics and random forest to around 13 V-J combinations, which fed a naive Bayes classifier. Thyroid-blood repertoire similarity was quantified with the Morisita-Horn index. TCRdb took the public reads, trimmed them with fastp at Q25, ran MiXCR for clone calling and kept in-frame beta chains. Rows matching on CDR3 protein sequence are summarized as one entry with the most common DNA and genes. V and J calls and clone size were set by TCRdb, not the authors. Present in this sample are more than 300,000 distinct CDR3 sequences, 15% to 17% of which were seen just once. Of the sample, 5.5% to 8% is held by the ten largest clones.

The CDR3 measures 16 amino acids from cysteine to phenylalanine. Here the CDR3 DNA is all that survives: 48 bases in frame from base 1. The germline V gene (reference sequence) gives CDR1 as SEHNR and CDR2 as FQNEAQ. Here V drops 3 bases and J drops 4 bases, and the junction holds 9 bases not matched to any gene. The chain joins TRBV7-9 to TRBJ2-5; 9 central bases correspond to TRBD1. Sequenced: peripheral blood. The receptor's source is a woman younger than 30 with stable Graves' hyperthyroidism. Donor details come from another sample of the same person, matched by shared clones. The DNA sequence is given as TGTGCCAGCAGCTTTCCAGCTGGACAGGGGCGAGAGACCCAGTACTTC. The translation is CASSFPAGQGRETQYF.